Shown below are 24 T cell receptor beta chains from a single sample sequenced in a study of tumor-infiltrating lymphocytes in primary liver carcinoma. TCR beta cDNA was made from 400 to 500 ng total RNA with a constant-region primer. Generation of the TCR beta libraries relied on three nested multiplex PCR rounds using slightly modified ARM-PCR. TRBV1-TRBV30 forward primers paired with a C-beta reverse primer drove the first two PCR rounds, roughly 10 cycles each. TCRdb reprocessed the multiplex PCR reads via MiXCR and lists one record per CDR3 protein. This table holds about 300,000 distinct CDR3 sequences, over 55% found once. Germline DNA was extracted alongside blood RNA, which was obtained from unsorted whole blood. Sequencing was done on a sample of peripheral blood. The origin of the receptors is a man aged 35 to 55 with primary liver carcinoma and hepatitis B virus infection.

Note on this clonotype: A much more abundant neighbour one base away suggests this may be a read error. The chain's CDR3 is CANSPPTPTGWETQYF. The DNA for the CDR3 is TGTGCCAACAGTCCCCCTACCCCGACAGGTTGGGAGACCCAGTACTTC. V and J are TRBV28 and TRBJ2-5; D is perhaps TRBD1 (6 bases). This CDR3 has 16 residues. CDR1 is MDHEN, CDR2 SYDVKM, per germline.

On this clonotype itself: One end of the junction varies from germline; a read error may be responsible. The genes are TRBV12-3 or TRBV12-4 and TRBJ2-5; D perhaps matches TRBD2 (5 bases). This CDR3 is built from 13 residues. The DNA of the CDR3 is TGTTCCAGCAGCCGAAGCGGTACAGAGACCCAGTACTTC. Translation: CSSSRSGTETQYF.

A note on this clonotype: A read error may be the cause here, since a much bigger clone is one base away. The chain uses TRBV12-3 or TRBV12-4 and TRBJ2-3; 8 bases are a match to TRBD1. This CDR3 has 13 residues. CDR3 DNA sequence: TGTGTCACAACTTTGGACAGGGCAGATACGCAGTATTTT. Amino acids: CVTTLDRADTQYF.

The rearrangement uses TRBV29-1 and TRBJ2-7, with D tentatively TRBD2 (6 bases). Per the germline V gene, CDR1 is SQVTM and CDR2 is ANQGSEA. This CDR3 spans 16 amino acids. The chain's CDR3 is CSIEIFSSGVSYEQYF. The DNA for the CDR3 is TGCAGTATTGAAATCTTTTCCTCGGGGGTCTCCTACGAGCAGTACTTC.

This clonotype was detected many times. The V call is TRBV11-2, the J call TRBJ2-2; 9 nucleotides match TRBD2. CDR3 length: 17 residues. V was clipped by 7 bases and J by 3 bases; unmatched bases: 12. Germline-derived CDR1 and CDR2 are SGHAT and FQNNGV. The chain's CDR3 is CASTRSISGRYTGELFF. The CDR3 region has the DNA TGTGCCAGCACTCGGTCGATTAGCGGGAGATACACCGGGGAGCTGTTTTTT.

This clonotype was seen only a few times. The J gene is TRBJ2-7, the V gene TRBV5-1, with D uncertain. Germline-derived CDR1 and CDR2 are SGHRS and YFSETQ. Trimming removed 0 bases at V and 1 base at J, with 8 bases between. The CDR3 runs 14 residues. This CDR3 reads CASSLDRVSYEQYF. DNA of the CDR3: TGCGCCAGCAGCTTGGACCGCGTATCCTACGAGCAGTACTTC.

Worth noting for this clonotype: The junction does not match germline at one end; this may be a read error. The chain has TRBV29-1 and TRBJ2-5; D not certain. This CDR3 has 13 residues. Germline CDR1 reads SQVTM; CDR2 reads ANQGSEA. CDR3 protein: CGVDASVQETQYF. CDR3 DNA: TGCGGCGTTGATGCCTCGGTACAAGAGACCCAGTACTTC.

With regard to this clonotype: One junction end does not reproduce the germline sequence, and a read error may be involved. CDR3 sequence: CASSNVGPGLAGVTETQYF. The CDR3 nucleotides read TGCGCCAGCAGTAATGTTGGACCGGGACTAGCGGGAGTGACGGAGACCCAGTATTTC. The V gene is TRBV11-2, the J gene TRBJ2-5, with 14 bases identical to TRBD2. The CDR3 has 19 residues. Germline values: CDR1 SGHAT, CDR2 FQNNGV.

The chain uses TRBV28 and TRBJ1-1; D unresolved. V gave up 7 bases and J gave up 3 bases, with 9 bases separating them. The CDR3 has 12 amino acids. Per germline, CDR1 MDHEN and CDR2 SYDVKM. The CDR3 nucleotides are TGTGCCAGCAATTACGGATACACTGAAGCTTTCTTT. Amino acids: CASNYGYTEAFF.

V is TRBV12-3 or TRBV12-4 and J is TRBJ1-2, with TRBD1 as a possible D gene (6 bases). This CDR3 has 12 residues. The CDR3 here is CVIGEGVDDYTF. CDR3 bases: TGTGTCATCGGAGAGGGGGTCGATGACTACACCTTC.

Note on this clonotype: A much larger clonotype is one base distant, so this may be a read error. The gene calls are TRBV6-2 or TRBV6-3 and TRBJ2-7, with 14 bases aligning to TRBD2. The CDR3 runs to 15 residues. The germline CDR1 and CDR2 sequences are MNHEY and SVGEGT. Unmatched junction bases numbered 3, after V lost 2 bases and J lost 6 bases. The CDR3 loop reads CASSYPTSGRGEQYF. The CDR3 DNA sequence: TGTGCCAGCAGTTACCCGACTAGCGGGAGGGGCGAGCAGTACTTC.

The V and J genes are TRBV29-1 and TRBJ2-3, with 9 nucleotides matching TRBD2. V lost 8 bases and J lost 6; bases outside the gene matches: 12. The CDR3 is made up of 14 amino acids. Germline assignment: CDR1 SQVTM and CDR2 ANQGSEA. The DNA for the CDR3 is TGCAGCTTCGCAGCGGGAGGTTGTGGTGATACGCAGTATTTT. Residues: CSFAAGGCGDTQYF.

The chain links TRBV29-1 to TRBJ1-1; the D is unclear. CDR1 SQVTM and CDR2 ANQGSEA come from the germline V gene. V gave up 3 bases and J gave up 6 bases, with 17 bases separating them. The CDR3 is made up of 14 amino acids. The CDR3 DNA reads TGCAGCGTTGAGTCGAGGACGGGGAGGGCTGAAGCTTTCTTT. This sequence encodes CSVESRTGRAEAFF.

As regards this clonotype: This clone may be a read error of a much larger clone one base away. The chain couples TRBV7-9 to TRBJ2-7; perhaps TRBD2 as D (5 bases). Germline V gene lookup returns CDR1 SEHNR and CDR2 FQNEAQ (reference sequence). The CDR3 consists of 12 residues. Here the CDR3 DNA reads TGTGCCAGCAGGTTAGCGCAAAAAGAGCAGTACTTC. As protein: CASRLAQKEQYF.

As regards this clonotype: The junction differs from germline at one of its ends, possibly a read error. V is TRBV28 and J is TRBJ2-7; 12 nucleotides match TRBD2. Germline V gene sequence: CDR1 MDHEN, CDR2 SYDVKM. This CDR3 is built from 15 residues. The CDR3 bases are TGTGCCAGCAGTTCCCTAGCGGGAGGGCGGGACGAGCACTACTTC. Translation: CASSSLAGGRDEHYF.

On this clonotype itself: This may be a read error, as it is one base from a much larger clone. This chain connects TRBV29-1 to TRBJ2-2; 7 bases match TRBD1. This CDR3 has 14 amino acids. CDR1 is SQVTM, CDR2 ANQGSEA, per germline. The CDR3 region is CSVGVGQHTWELFF. CDR3 nucleotide sequence: TGCAGCGTCGGGGTGGGACAGCACACCTGGGAGCTGTTTTTT.

On this clonotype itself: This may come from a read error, since a much larger clone is one base off. The chain couples TRBV5-6 to TRBJ2-3; 7 bases align to TRBD2. This CDR3 region has 16 residues. Germline V lookup: CDR1 SGHDT, CDR2 YYEEEE. The J segment lost 5 bases and the V segment lost 2 bases, leaving 11 bases of the junction unmatched. CDR3 residues: CASSLPSGEAIDTQYF. CDR3 sequence (DNA): TGTGCCAGCAGCTTACCAAGCGGGGAGGCCATAGATACGCAGTATTTT.

The sample holds many counts of this clonotype. The chain uses TRBV4-1 and TRBJ2-7; D call uncertain. The germline gives CDR1 MGHRA, CDR2 YSYEKL. Trimming removed 0 bases at V and 1 base at J, with 7 bases between. The CDR3 runs 14 residues. The CDR3 bases are TGCGCCAGCAGCCAAGAATACACTTCCTACGAGCAGTACTTC. Translated: CASSQEYTSYEQYF.

The J gene is TRBJ2-1, the V gene TRBV28; TRBD2 agrees at 14 bases. V shed 4 bases, J shed 8 bases, and the junction held 7 bases outside the gene matches. This CDR3 region has 16 residues. Germline V gives CDR1 MDHEN, CDR2 SYDVKM. CDR3 bases: TGTGCCAGCAGTTCAAGGACTAGCGGGAGGTCGGATGAGCAGTTCTTC. Its protein is CASSSRTSGRSDEQFF.

The table lists this clonotype with a few counts. The chain is built from TRBV6-1 and TRBJ2-1, with 7 bases identical to TRBD2. After removal of 6 bases from V and 3 bases from J, the junction contained 5 bases not matched to a gene. The CDR3 is 14 residues long. CDR1 MNHNS and CDR2 SASEGT come from the germline V gene. The CDR3 spells CASSPGTNYNEQFF. The CDR3 DNA is TGTGCCAGCAGCCCCGGGACTAACTACAATGAGCAGTTCTTC.

Details on this clonotype: The final CDR3 position lacks the conserved phenylalanine or tryptophan, pointing to a likely read error. This chain uses TRBV11-2 with TRBJ2-5, with D possibly matching TRBD2 (5 bases). The assigned J gene may be wrong: the sequence end matches TRBJ2-1 better. Germline lookup yields CDR1 SGHAT and CDR2 FQNNGV. CDR3 length: 16 amino acids. CDR3 sequence (DNA): TGTGCCAGCAGCTTAAATAGCTGGAGGTCCCAAGAGACCCAGTTCTTA. Its protein product is CASSLNSWRSQETQFL.

Remarks on this clonotype: This may be a read error: a much more frequent sequence differs by one nucleotide. The chain carries TRBV29-1 and TRBJ2-2; D perhaps matches TRBD1 (5 bases). The CDR3 has 14 residues. CDR1 and CDR2 from the germline V gene are SQVTM and ANQGSEA. The CDR3 reads CSASQGTDTRELFF. For the CDR3, the DNA is TGCAGCGCGTCGCAGGGTACGGACACCCGGGAGCTGTTTTTT.

The chain has TRBV5-5 and TRBJ2-3; 8 bases line up with TRBD2. Losses at the gene ends were 3 bases for V and 8 bases for J; bases not matched to a gene: 8. In germline, CDR1 is SGHKS, CDR2 YYEKEE (reference sequence). CDR3 length equals 14 residues. The CDR3 is CASSSATSGGTQYF. For the CDR3, the DNA is TGTGCCAGCAGCTCCGCCACTAGCGGAGGTACGCAGTATTTT.

The gene calls are TRBV29-1 and TRBJ1-1; TRBD1 aligns across 10 bases. CDR3 length: 15 amino acids. Germline V lookup: CDR1 SQVTM, CDR2 ANQGSEA. With V trimmed by 7 bases and J by 1 base, 9 bases remained unmatched. CDR3 sequence: CSAMTGGSTNTEAFF. The CDR3 DNA follows: TGCAGCGCCATGACAGGGGGCTCGACGAACACTGAAGCTTTCTTT.